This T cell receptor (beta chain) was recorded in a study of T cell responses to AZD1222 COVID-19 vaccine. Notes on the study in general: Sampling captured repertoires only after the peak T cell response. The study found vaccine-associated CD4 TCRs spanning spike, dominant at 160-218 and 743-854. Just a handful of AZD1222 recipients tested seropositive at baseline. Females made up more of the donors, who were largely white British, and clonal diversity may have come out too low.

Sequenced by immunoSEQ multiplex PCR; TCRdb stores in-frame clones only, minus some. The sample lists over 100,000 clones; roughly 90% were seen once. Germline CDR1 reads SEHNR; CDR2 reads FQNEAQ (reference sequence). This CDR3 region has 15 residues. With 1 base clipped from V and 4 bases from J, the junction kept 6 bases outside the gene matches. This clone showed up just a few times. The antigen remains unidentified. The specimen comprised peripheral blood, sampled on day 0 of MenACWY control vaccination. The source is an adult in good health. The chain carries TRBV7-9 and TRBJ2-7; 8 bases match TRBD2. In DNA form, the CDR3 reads TGTGCCAGCAGCTTAGTAAGCGGGAGAGCATACGAGCAGTACTTC. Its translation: CASSLVSGRAYEQYF.